Below, 24 T cell receptor beta chains from the same sample are listed, as sequenced in a study of blood T cell repertoires in COVID-19. Clones were read by immunoSEQ multiplex PCR, and TCRdb kept only the in-frame ones, dropping some. The repertoire holds tens of thousands of clones, around 85% seen once, with approximately 11% in the top ten. Sequencing used peripheral blood. These receptor sequences come from a man in his 70s with acute or convalescent COVID-19.

The chain employs TRBV5-1 and TRBJ1-1, with D perhaps TRBD1 (5 bases). Germline V gene data show CDR1 as SGHRS and CDR2 as YFSETQ. Trimming took 4 bases from V and 5 from J, leaving 18 bases between them. The CDR3 is 15 amino acids. The CDR3 here is CASSTNAGLGTEAFF. For the CDR3, the DNA is TGCGCCAGCAGCACGAACGCGGGGCTAGGGACTGAAGCTTTCTTT.

This chain connects TRBV3-1 (or the pseudogene TRBV3-2) to TRBJ2-7; tentatively, D is TRBD2 (6 bases). Germline CDR1 LGHDT, CDR2 YNNKEL (reference sequence). Trimming removed 4 bases at V and 5 bases at J, with 15 bases between. The CDR3 runs 14 residues. The CDR3 here is CASSRRDFAHEQYF. The CDR3 bases are TGTGCCAGCAGCCGCCGGGACTTTGCCCACGAGCAGTACTTC.

The chain combines TRBV24-1 with TRBJ1-3; TRBD1 matches 9 bases. The CDR3 is made up of 20 amino acids. Per germline, CDR1 KGHDR and CDR2 SFDVKD. The V gene end was trimmed by 4 bases and the J gene end by 1 base; junction bases not matched to a gene: 16. The CDR3 spells CATSDPSGTGINWSGNTIYF. The CDR3 DNA sequence: TGTGCCACCAGTGACCCCTCCGGGACAGGGATTAATTGGTCTGGAAACACCATATATTTT.

In this sample, this clone turned up a few times. J is TRBJ2-1 and V is TRBV3-1 (or the pseudogene TRBV3-2); TRBD2 agrees at 9 bases. The CDR3 has 16 residues. J gave up 5 bases and V 6 bases, and 11 bases lay outside the gene matches. Per germline, CDR1 LGHDT and CDR2 YNNKEL (reference sequence). Here the CDR3 DNA reads TGTGCCAGCAGGCCCCAAGGAGCGGGGGGTAACAATGAGCAGTTCTTC. This codes for CASRPQGAGGNNEQFF.

This chain joins TRBV7-9 and TRBJ2-4, with TRBD1 matching over 7 bases. In germline, CDR1 is SEHNR, CDR2 FQNEAQ (reference sequence). V shed 1 base, J shed 1 base, and the junction held 7 bases outside the gene matches. The CDR3 has 17 amino acids. The CDR3 DNA follows: TGTGCCAGCAGCTTAGGGTACAGGGGAAGGGCCAAAAACATTCAGTACTTC. This gives the protein CASSLGYRGRAKNIQYF.

The chain carries TRBV7-9 and TRBJ2-7; D perhaps matches TRBD1 (6 bases). Germline lookup yields CDR1 SEHNR and CDR2 FQNEAQ (reference sequence). V was shortened by 8 bases and J by 6 bases, with 23 bases between the two germline ends. There are 15 residues in the CDR3. The CDR3 DNA reads as TGTGCCAGCGTCCTCCCCGGGACACGATTTAGCGAGCAGTACTTC. Translated: CASVLPGTRFSEQYF. The full variable domain, in which reference TRBV7-9 and TRBJ2-7 provide the parts outside the CDR3, is DTGVSQNPRHKITKRGQNVTFRCDPISEHNRLYWYRQTLGQGPEFLTYFQNEAQLEKSRLLSDRFSAERPKGSFSTLEIQRTEQGDSAMYLCASVLPGTRFSEQYFGPGTRLTVT.

The CDR3 DNA is TGTGCCAGCAGCCCCGTGCTTGGCAACACAGATACGCAGTATTTT. Protein product: CASSPVLGNTDTQYF. The chain uses TRBV7-7 and TRBJ2-3; unclear D gene. The CDR3 runs 15 residues. Germline V CDR1 and CDR2: SSHAT, FNYEAQ (reference sequence). The V and J ends lost 5 bases and 2 bases respectively, with 14 bases between them.

This clone appeared a few times. The V call is TRBV7-3, the J call TRBJ1-6; D unresolved. V lost 5 bases and J lost 0, with 5 bases in between. Looked up from germline, CDR1 is SGHTA and CDR2 is FQGTGA. This CDR3 spans 14 amino acids. The CDR3, as DNA: TGTGCCAGCAGCCTCCTCTCCTATAATTCACCCCTCCACTTT. Protein sequence: CASSLLSYNSPLHF.

The genes are TRBV5-1 and TRBJ1-2, with D possibly being TRBD1 (5 bases). Germline assignment: CDR1 SGHRS and CDR2 YFSETQ. CDR3 size: 13 residues. Trimming pared 3 bases from V and 3 bases from J, leaving 9 bases between. The CDR3 nucleotides read TGCGCCAGCAGCTCCAGGGTAGACTATGGCTACACCTTC. Translated, it gives CASSSRVDYGYTF.

J is TRBJ1-1 and V is TRBV19; TRBD1 agrees at 8 bases. The CDR3 length is 14 residues. V shed 5 bases, J shed 1 base, and the junction held 3 bases outside the gene matches. Germline V gene lookup returns CDR1 LNHDA and CDR2 SQIVND (reference sequence). DNA for the CDR3: TGTGCCAGTAGTGAGGACAGGGAGAACACTGAAGCTTTCTTT. It encodes CASSEDRENTEAFF.

Here the CDR3 reads CASSLSQGTDTQYF. The CDR3 DNA is TGCGCCAGCAGCTTAAGCCAGGGCACAGATACGCAGTATTTT. The chain uses TRBV5-1 and TRBJ2-3; D is undetermined. The germline CDR1 and CDR2 sequences are SGHRS and YFSETQ. The CDR3 spans 14 residues. Between the trimmed V and J ends, which lost 2 bases and 1 base, there was a span of 8 bases.

The chain employs TRBV4-1 and TRBJ2-5; D is unclear. CDR3 length equals 15 residues. The V and J ends lost 0 bases and 4 bases respectively, with 12 bases between them. The germline gives CDR1 MGHRA, CDR2 YSYEKL. In DNA, the CDR3 is TGCGCCAGCAGCCAAGAACGAGGTCTCTTAGAGACCCAGTACTTC. Amino acids: CASSQERGLLETQYF.

V is TRBV4-1 and J is TRBJ2-1; 11 positions agree with TRBD2. Germline-derived CDR1 and CDR2 are MGHRA and YSYEKL. The CDR3 sequence is 16 residues long. With 2 bases clipped from V and 4 bases from J, the junction kept 4 bases outside the gene matches. In DNA, the CDR3 is TGCGCCAGCAGCCAACTAGCGGGGGGCCATTACAATGAGCAGTTCTTC. Protein sequence: CASSQLAGGHYNEQFF.

The rearrangement uses TRBV10-2 and TRBJ2-5; tentatively, D is TRBD2 (6 bases). In germline, CDR1 is WSHSY, CDR2 SAAADI. Trimming pared 8 bases from V and 2 bases from J, leaving 12 bases between. The CDR3 is made up of 13 amino acids. The CDR3 sequence: CASSPRGQETQYF. For the CDR3, the DNA is TGCGCCAGCTCCCCCCGGGGGCAAGAGACCCAGTACTTC.

This clone was counted a single time. The V gene is TRBV5-1, the J gene TRBJ1-1, with D possibly TRBD1 on 6 matching bases. Germline V lookup: CDR1 SGHRS, CDR2 YFSETQ. Trimming took off 6 bases at V and 0 bases at J, with 12 bases between the two ends. CDR3 size: 14 residues. The CDR3 reads CASKGGAVNTEAFF. Here the CDR3 DNA reads TGCGCCAGCAAGGGGGGGGCCGTGAACACTGAAGCTTTCTTT. Variable domain in full (rest from reference TRBV5-1 and TRBJ1-1): KAGVTQTPRYLIKTRGQQVTLSCSPISGHRSVSWYQQTPGQGLQFLFEYFSETQRNKGNFPGRFSGRQFSNSRSEMNVSTLELGDSALYLCASKGGAVNTEAFFGQGTRLTVV.

The gene calls are TRBV6-1 and TRBJ1-1; TRBD1 aligns across 8 bases. The CDR3 sequence is 15 residues long. V lost 5 bases and J lost 1; bases outside the gene matches: 6. Per the germline V gene, CDR1 is MNHNS and CDR2 is SASEGT. DNA for the CDR3: TGTGCCAGCAGTAACCTCGGACAGGGGAACACTGAAGCTTTCTTT. Protein sequence: CASSNLGQGNTEAFF.

This chain uses TRBV20-1 with TRBJ2-7, with a tentative D call TRBD2 (5 bases). V lost 0 bases and J 9 bases, leaving 6 bases between the germline ends. The CDR3 is 10 amino acids. CDR1 DFQATT and CDR2 SNEGSKA come from the germline V gene (reference sequence). Written as DNA, the CDR3 is TGCAGTGCTAGAGAGAGGGCGCAGTACTTC. This gives the protein CSARERAQYF.

V usage is TRBV20-1 and J usage is TRBJ2-2; D gene ambiguous. The V gene lost 3 bases and the J gene lost 5 bases, with 13 bases spanning the gap. The CDR3 has 14 residues. Germline V gene sequence: CDR1 DFQATT, CDR2 SNEGSKA (reference sequence). The CDR3 DNA reads as TGCAGTGCTAGTGCCAAGCCGATAACCGGGGAGCTGTTTTTT. Protein sequence: CSASAKPITGELFF.

This sequence joins TRBV27 and TRBJ2-5; 8 positions agree with TRBD1. The trim removed 5 bases at V and 5 bases at J, leaving 10 bases unmatched. Germline values: CDR1 MNHEY, CDR2 SMNVEV (reference sequence). The CDR3 is made up of 15 amino acids. The CDR3 nucleotides are TGTGCCAGCAGTCCGCAGGACAGGGCCGCGGAGACCCAGTACTTC. It yields the protein CASSPQDRAAETQYF.

The chain joins TRBV27 to TRBJ1-5; the match to TRBD1 covers 9 bases. Germline V lookup: CDR1 MNHEY, CDR2 SMNVEV (reference sequence). V shed 7 bases, J shed 6 bases, and the junction held 13 bases outside the gene matches. The CDR3 length is 16 residues. The chain's CDR3 is CASNRVGVQGAQPQHF. CDR3 DNA sequence: TGTGCCAGCAATCGGGTAGGTGTACAGGGGGCTCAGCCCCAGCATTTT.

V usage is TRBV10-1 and J usage is TRBJ2-1; 11 bases are a match to TRBD1. From germline, CDR1 is WNHNN and CDR2 SYGVQD (reference sequence). The CDR3 is 14 amino acids. Trimming at V came to 6 bases and at J to 10 bases, leaving 8 bases not matched to a gene. CDR3 sequence reads: CASSRDRGVGEQFF. For the CDR3, the DNA is TGCGCCAGCAGCCGGGACAGGGGGGTTGGAGAGCAGTTCTTC.

V gene TRBV21-1 combines with J gene TRBJ2-4; TRBD1, the table's D call, lacks a check against the DNA. TRBV21-1 is flagged as a pseudogene. CDR3 length: 16 amino acids. The CDR3 nucleotides read TGTGCCAGCAGCATTCGACAGGGGGATGGCAAAAACATTCAGTACTTC. This sequence encodes CASSIRQGDGKNIQYF.

The chain joins TRBV11-2 to TRBJ1-1; D is ambiguous. Trimming shortened V by 5 bases and J by 3 bases, and 16 bases separated the two germline ends. The CDR3 consists of 15 residues. Germline V CDR1 and CDR2: SGHAT, FQNNGV. CDR3 loop: CASSPPVKLDTEAFF. Written as DNA, the CDR3 is TGTGCCAGCAGCCCGCCGGTCAAGCTAGACACTGAAGCTTTCTTT.

The chain links TRBV18 to TRBJ1-2; tentative D call: TRBD1 (6 bases). The CDR3 runs 15 residues. Germline V gene data show CDR1 as KGHSH and CDR2 as LQKENI. V lost 0 bases and J lost 2, with 10 bases in between. Here the CDR3 DNA reads TGTGCCAGCTCACCACCGAACAGGGAGAACTATGGCTACACCTTC. The encoded protein is CASSPPNRENYGYTF.